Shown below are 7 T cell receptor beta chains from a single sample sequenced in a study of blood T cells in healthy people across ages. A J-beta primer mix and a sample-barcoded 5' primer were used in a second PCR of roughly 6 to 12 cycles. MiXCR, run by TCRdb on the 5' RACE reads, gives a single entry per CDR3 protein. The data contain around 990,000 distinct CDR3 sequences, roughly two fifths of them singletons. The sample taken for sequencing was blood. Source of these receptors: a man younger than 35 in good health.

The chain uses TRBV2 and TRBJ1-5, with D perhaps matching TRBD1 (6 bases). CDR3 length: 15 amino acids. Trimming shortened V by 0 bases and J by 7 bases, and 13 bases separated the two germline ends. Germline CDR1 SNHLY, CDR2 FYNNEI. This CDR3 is CASSEAGGGRQPQHF. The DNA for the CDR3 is TGTGCCAGCAGTGAAGCCGGAGGGGGTAGGCAGCCCCAGCATTTT.

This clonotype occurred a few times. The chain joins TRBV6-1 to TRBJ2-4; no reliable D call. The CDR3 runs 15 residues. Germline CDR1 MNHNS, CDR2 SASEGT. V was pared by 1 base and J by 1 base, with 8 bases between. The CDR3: CASSEGYGAKNIQYF. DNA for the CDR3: TGTGCCAGCAGTGAAGGGTACGGGGCCAAAAACATTCAGTACTTC.

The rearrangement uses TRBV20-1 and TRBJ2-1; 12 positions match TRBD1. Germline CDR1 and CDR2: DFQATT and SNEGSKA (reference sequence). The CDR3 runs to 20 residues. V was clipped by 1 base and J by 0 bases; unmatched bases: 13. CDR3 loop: CSARGQPGTGGHYSYNEQFF. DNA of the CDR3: TGCAGTGCTAGAGGCCAACCCGGGACAGGGGGCCATTACTCCTACAATGAGCAGTTCTTC.

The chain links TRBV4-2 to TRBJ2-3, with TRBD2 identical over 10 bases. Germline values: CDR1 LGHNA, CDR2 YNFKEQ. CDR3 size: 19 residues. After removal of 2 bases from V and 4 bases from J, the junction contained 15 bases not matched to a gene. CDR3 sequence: CASSQHSRSGGAKPDTQYF. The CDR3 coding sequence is TGTGCCAGCAGCCAACACTCACGAAGCGGGGGGGCGAAGCCAGATACGCAGTATTTT.

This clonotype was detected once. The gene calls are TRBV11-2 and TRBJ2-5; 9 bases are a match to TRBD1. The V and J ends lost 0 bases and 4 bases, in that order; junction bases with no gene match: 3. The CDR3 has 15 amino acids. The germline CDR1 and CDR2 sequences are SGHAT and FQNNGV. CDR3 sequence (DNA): TGTGCCAGCAGCTTAGAGGGACAGGGAGGAGAGACCCAGTACTTC. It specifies CASSLEGQGGETQYF.

In DNA, the CDR3 is TGTGCCATCAGTGAGTCGGCTGAGCCCTCAGATACGCAGTATTTT. Encoded protein: CAISESAEPSDTQYF. The chain employs TRBV10-3 and TRBJ2-3; D uncertain. Germline loops: CDR1 ENHRY, CDR2 SYGVKD. The CDR3 totals 15 residues. V lost 0 bases and J lost 4, with 11 bases in between.

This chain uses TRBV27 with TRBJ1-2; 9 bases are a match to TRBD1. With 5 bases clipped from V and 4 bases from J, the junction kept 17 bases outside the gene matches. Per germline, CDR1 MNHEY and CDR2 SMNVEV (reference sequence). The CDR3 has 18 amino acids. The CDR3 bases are TGTGCCAGCAGTAAGTCCGGGACAGGGACAGCCCCGATCTATGGCTACACCTTC. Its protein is CASSKSGTGTAPIYGYTF.